These 30 T cell receptor beta chains came from one sample sequenced in a study of cytotoxic CD8 clonotypes in ibrutinib-treated CLL. Assay used: immunoSEQ multiplex PCR; TCRdb lists only in-frame clones, some missing. The sample yields 150,000 or so clones, 70% to 80% seen once. This material consisted of PBMCs, taken after 12 months of ibrutinib treatment. All receptors derive from a human donor with chronic lymphocytic leukemia.

The rearrangement links TRBV12-5 to TRBJ1-1, with D unclear. Deletions cut 4 bases from V and 4 bases from J, with 34 bases between. Germline V CDR1 and CDR2: LGHNT, FRNRAP. This CDR3 region has 21 residues. CDR3: CASGSKPPFVLTSRVGTEAFF. The CDR3 DNA is TGTGCTAGTGGTTCAAAACCCCCTTTCGTCTTGACTTCAAGGGTGGGCACTGAAGCTTTCTTT.

The chain recombines TRBV5-1 with TRBJ2-7, with D perhaps matching TRBD2 (5 bases). The CDR3 is made up of 15 amino acids. The V gene's germline CDR1 is SGHRS and CDR2 YFSETQ. The V end lost 4 bases, the J end lost 1 base, and 15 bases lay between the germline ends. The CDR3 DNA reads TGCGCCAGCAGCGAGACGTCAACGGGATCCTACGAGCAGTACTTC. It codes for CASSETSTGSYEQYF.

The rearrangement uses TRBV28 and TRBJ2-1; D is perhaps TRBD2 (6 bases). The CDR3 is 15 residues long. The ends were cut back, 2 bases at V and 1 base at J, with 9 bases in the middle. Germline V gene sequence: CDR1 MDHEN, CDR2 SYDVKM. This CDR3 reads CASSLLASSYNEQFF. In DNA form, the CDR3 reads TGTGCCAGCAGTTTACTAGCGTCTTCCTACAATGAGCAGTTCTTC.

The table lists this clone with a few counts. The chain recombines TRBV7-9 with TRBJ2-1; D is possibly TRBD1 or TRBD2 (6 bases each). The ends were cut back, 3 bases at V and 7 bases at J, with 13 bases in the middle. The V gene's germline CDR1 is SEHNR and CDR2 FQNEAQ (reference sequence). This CDR3 is 14 amino acids long. The CDR3 loop is CASSFRGGRNEQFF. CDR3 in DNA: TGTGCCAGCAGCTTCAGGGGTGGGAGGAATGAGCAGTTCTTC.

J is TRBJ2-7 and V is TRBV10-3; no clear D. The V gene lost 4 bases and the J gene lost 3 bases, with 4 bases spanning the gap. The CDR3 loop spans 11 amino acids. Germline values: CDR1 ENHRY, CDR2 SYGVKD. CDR3 in DNA: TGTGCCATCAGTGCAGGCTACGAGCAGTACTTC. As protein: CAISAGYEQYF.

This CDR3 reads CASSQTGPPDTQYF. The CDR3 region has the DNA TGTGCCAGCAGCCAAACAGGGCCCCCAGATACGCAGTATTTT. V gene TRBV6-5 combines with J gene TRBJ2-3; maybe TRBD1 (6 bases). CDR1 and CDR2 from the germline V gene are MNHEY and SVGAGI. CDR3 size: 14 residues. V was clipped by 6 bases and J by 4 bases, with 14 bases between them.

The J gene is TRBJ2-7, the V gene TRBV5-3; D gene uncertain. TRBV5-3 is treated as an ORF (open reading frame) with a function not yet certain. V dropped 4 bases and J dropped 3 bases, with 2 bases sitting between them. The CDR3 extends over 10 amino acids. The CDR3 sequence is CARSNYEQYF. The DNA for the CDR3 is TGTGCCAGAAGCAACTACGAGCAGTACTTC.

This chain uses TRBV9 with TRBJ2-7; 9 bases are shared with TRBD2. There are 14 residues in the CDR3. Germline CDR1 SGDLS, CDR2 YYNGEE. The ends lost 4 bases at V and 2 bases at J; junction bases unmatched: 4. The CDR3 region is CASSPLAGPYEQYF. The DNA of the CDR3 is TGTGCCAGCAGCCCCCTAGCGGGACCCTACGAGCAGTACTTC.

The chain has TRBV28 and TRBJ1-4, with D maybe TRBD1 (6 bases). Per germline, CDR1 MDHEN and CDR2 SYDVKM. V was trimmed by 5 bases and J by 3 bases, leaving 10 bases between them. This CDR3 comprises 14 residues. This CDR3 is CASSVGTPNEKLFF. The CDR3 DNA reads as TGTGCCAGCAGTGTCGGGACACCTAATGAAAAACTGTTTTTT.

CDR3 sequence: CASSLEAGTGGLGRNTEAFF. The CDR3 nucleotides read TGTGCCAGCAGCTTAGAGGCCGGGACAGGGGGTTTGGGACGAAACACTGAAGCTTTCTTT. The chain recombines TRBV7-8 with TRBJ1-1; TRBD1 matches 11 bases. Germline V gene sequence: CDR1 SGHVS, CDR2 FQNEAQ. The CDR3 runs to 20 residues. With 1 base clipped from V and 2 bases from J, the junction kept 15 bases outside the gene matches.

The V and J genes are TRBV5-1 and TRBJ2-1, with 8 bases aligning to TRBD2. The germline V gene encodes CDR1 SGHRS and CDR2 YFSETQ. The CDR3 loop spans 16 amino acids. With V trimmed by 4 bases and J by 1 base, 7 bases remained unmatched. The chain's CDR3 is CASSVGASGSYNEQFF. The CDR3 DNA is TGCGCCAGCAGCGTAGGTGCTAGCGGGTCCTACAATGAGCAGTTCTTC.

This chain uses TRBV28 with TRBJ2-3, with D unclear. The CDR3 has 14 residues. The V gene lost 3 bases and the J gene lost 4 bases, with 11 bases spanning the gap. Germline values: CDR1 MDHEN, CDR2 SYDVKM. CDR3 residues: CASSFRLAPDTQYF. As DNA, the CDR3 is TGTGCCAGCAGTTTCCGACTTGCCCCAGATACGCAGTATTTT.

This chain joins TRBV7-6 and TRBJ2-1; D is undetermined. With 4 bases removed from V and 11 bases from J, the gap between germline ends came to 15 bases. Germline-derived CDR1 and CDR2 are SGHVS and FNYEAQ. This CDR3 has 13 residues. For the CDR3, the DNA is TGTGCCAGCAGCTCCTCCGGGTCCGGGCAGCAGTTCTTC. The encoded protein is CASSSSGSGQQFF.

The CDR3: CASSGVWEAEQFF. CDR3 bases: TGTGCCAGCAGTGGTGTTTGGGAGGCGGAGCAGTTCTTC. V is TRBV25-1 and J is TRBJ2-1; TRBD2 is a possible D gene (6 bases). CDR3 length equals 13 residues. Trimming removed 4 bases from V and 10 bases from J, with 14 bases in between. Germline CDR1 MGHDK, CDR2 SYGVNS.

The chain carries TRBV6-1 and TRBJ2-1, with 8 bases matching TRBD1. Unmatched junction bases numbered 3, after V lost 2 bases and J lost 6 bases. Germline CDR1 and CDR2: MNHNS and SASEGT. The CDR3 loop spans 14 amino acids. The CDR3 sequence: CASSESTGVNEQFF. In DNA form, the CDR3 reads TGTGCCAGCAGTGAATCGACAGGGGTCAATGAGCAGTTCTTC.

The chain is built from TRBV28 and TRBJ1-1; tentatively, D is TRBD1 (5 bases). The CDR3 contains 15 residues. The ends were cut back, 4 bases at V and 4 bases at J, with 16 bases in the middle. Germline V gene data show CDR1 as MDHEN and CDR2 as SYDVKM. The CDR3 reads CASSSQPLGTTEAFF. The CDR3 DNA follows: TGTGCCAGCAGTTCCCAACCCCTCGGGACCACTGAAGCTTTCTTT.

The gene calls are TRBV6-6 and TRBJ1-1; TRBD1 might be the D (6 bases). The CDR3 length is 16 residues. V lost 2 bases and J 0 bases, leaving 13 bases between the germline ends. CDR1 MNHNY and CDR2 SVGAGI come from the germline V gene (reference sequence). CDR3 amino acids: CASSYLPTGMNTEAFF. Here the CDR3 DNA reads TGTGCCAGCAGTTACCTTCCGACAGGTATGAACACTGAAGCTTTCTTT.

This clone appeared once. The rearrangement uses TRBV5-6 and TRBJ1-1; D is perhaps TRBD1 (6 bases). V was clipped by 4 bases and J by 5 bases, with 18 bases between them. Germline V gene data show CDR1 as SGHDT and CDR2 as YYEEEE. The CDR3 runs to 15 residues. The CDR3 DNA is TGTGCCAGCAGCCGTACACAGGGAAGCGGAACTGAAGCTTTCTTT. Translation: CASSRTQGSGTEAFF.

V and J are TRBV6-1 and TRBJ1-1; D remains ambiguous. Per germline, CDR1 MNHNS and CDR2 SASEGT. This CDR3 has 14 amino acids. The ends were cut back, 8 bases at V and 4 bases at J, with 17 bases in the middle. The CDR3 sequence: CASGPTGKGTEAFF. CDR3 coding DNA: TGTGCCAGCGGCCCGACGGGGAAGGGCACTGAAGCTTTCTTT.

J is TRBJ2-7 and V is TRBV6-5, with D perhaps being TRBD1 or TRBD2 (5 bases each). Germline values: CDR1 MNHEY, CDR2 SVGAGI. Deletions cut 6 bases from V and 2 bases from J, with 14 bases between. This CDR3 has 14 residues. CDR3 in amino acids: CASSSGTFAYEQYF. The CDR3 DNA follows: TGTGCCAGCAGCTCCGGGACCTTCGCCTACGAGCAGTACTTC.

About this clone itself: A junction boundary mismatches the germline segment, possibly from a read error. The chain is built from TRBV2 and TRBJ1-4; 9 nucleotides line up with TRBD1. CDR3 length: 13 residues. The germline CDR1 and CDR2 sequences are SNHLY and FYNNEI. The chain's CDR3 is CASSERQGEGTVF. The CDR3 nucleotides read TGTGCCAGCAGTGAAAGACAGGGGGAAGGAACTGTTTTT.

The rearrangement links TRBV19 to TRBJ1-1; D is perhaps TRBD1 (5 bases). There are 15 residues in the CDR3. Germline values: CDR1 LNHDA, CDR2 SQIVND (reference sequence). V gave up 5 bases and J gave up 6 bases, with 19 bases separating them. The CDR3 region is CASSPRRDVSPEAFF. CDR3 in DNA: TGTGCCAGTAGTCCTCGGAGGGACGTGAGTCCTGAAGCTTTCTTT.

This clone was recorded a few times. The J gene is TRBJ2-7, the V gene TRBV18; D unresolved. Deletions cut 3 bases from V and 2 bases from J, with 5 bases between. Germline V gene sequence: CDR1 KGHSH, CDR2 LQKENI. The CDR3 loop spans 12 amino acids. The CDR3 bases are TGTGCCAGCTCACCGAACCCCTACGAGCAGTACTTC. This codes for CASSPNPYEQYF.

The chain combines TRBV4-3 with TRBJ2-7; perhaps D is TRBD1 or TRBD2 (5 bases each). Trimming removed 1 base from V and 2 bases from J, with 18 bases in between. The length of the CDR3 is 17 residues. CDR1 is LGHNA, CDR2 YSLEER, per germline. The CDR3 is CASSQVLGPEGTYEQYF. CDR3 nucleotide sequence: TGCGCCAGCAGCCAAGTTCTGGGCCCAGAGGGGACCTACGAGCAGTACTTC.

This rearrangement joins TRBV18 to TRBJ2-3; tentatively, D is TRBD2 (6 bases). Germline assignment: CDR1 KGHSH and CDR2 LQKENI. The CDR3 has 15 amino acids. V gave up 1 base and J gave up 2 bases, with 10 bases separating them. The CDR3 nucleotides read TGTGCCAGCTCACCACGGGCGGGGAACACAGATACGCAGTATTTT. Translation: CASSPRAGNTDTQYF.

This clone was counted a few times. V and J are TRBV11-2 and TRBJ2-7; D remains ambiguous. CDR3 length: 15 residues. Germline-derived CDR1 and CDR2 are SGHAT and FQNNGV. V lost 1 base to trimming and J lost 1 base, with 11 bases between them. CDR3 loop: CASSLGFGVSYEQYF. Here the CDR3 DNA reads TGTGCCAGCAGCTTAGGGTTTGGGGTTTCCTACGAGCAGTACTTC.

The chain uses TRBV4-3 and TRBJ2-7; 9 nucleotides align to TRBD2. Germline V gene lookup returns CDR1 LGHNA and CDR2 YSLEER. The CDR3 has 16 residues. V shed 4 bases, J shed 5 bases, and the junction held 12 bases outside the gene matches. The CDR3 protein is CASSPSSGSRTDEQYF. CDR3 DNA: TGCGCCAGCAGCCCAAGTAGCGGGAGCAGGACTGACGAGCAGTACTTC.

In this sample, this clone turned up once. The rearrangement links TRBV30 to TRBJ1-1, with unresolved D. The CDR3 length is 13 residues. The germline V gene encodes CDR1 GTSNPN and CDR2 SVGIG (reference sequence). V lost 5 bases and J lost 1, with 11 bases in between. The CDR3 loop is CAWGSGQNTEAFF. Written as DNA, the CDR3 is TGTGCCTGGGGGTCGGGCCAGAACACTGAAGCTTTCTTT.

V gene TRBV13 combines with J gene TRBJ2-3, with TRBD2 identical over 15 bases. This CDR3 is 23 amino acids long. Germline CDR1 PRHDT, CDR2 FYEKMQ (reference sequence). V lost 3 bases and J lost 3; bases outside the gene matches: 22. CDR3 DNA sequence: TGTGCCAGCAGCTTCGGACTAGCGGGAGGGCCGGTTTCTAAGAGTCTCTGGACAGATACGCAGTATTTT. This codes for CASSFGLAGGPVSKSLWTDTQYF.

The chain couples TRBV2 to TRBJ2-7; TRBD1 matches 9 bases. The CDR3 runs 15 residues. Germline CDR1 and CDR2: SNHLY and FYNNEI. The V and J ends lost 7 bases and 5 bases, in that order; junction bases with no gene match: 12. The CDR3 loop is CASTKTGQGFHEQYF. The CDR3 DNA follows: TGTGCCAGCACCAAAACAGGACAGGGGTTTCACGAGCAGTACTTC. Drawing the rest from reference TRBV2 and TRBJ2-7, the complete variable domain is EPEVTQTPSHQVTQMGQEVILRCVPISNHLYFYWYRQILGQKVEFLVSFYNNEISEKSEIFDDQFSVERPDGSNFTLKIRSTKLEDSAMYFCASTKTGQGFHEQYFGPGTRLTVT.